This T cell receptor beta chain was identified during a study of T cell responses to AZD1222 COVID-19 vaccine (TCRdb year 2021). For the study in its entirety: A total of about 250 trial participants underwent TCR sequencing, of whom around 210 had received two doses of AZD1222 and approximately 26 had received two doses of the MenACWY control vaccine. Trial participants were enrolled into age subgroups of 18-55, 56-69 and 70-plus years, which contained about 150, 27 and 61 TCR-sequenced participants, respectively.

The CDR3 regions of human TCRbeta chains were subjected to immunosequencing. Turning to the authors' computational methods: Repertoire TCRs were matched against a reference library of SARS-CoV-2-specific TCRs generated with the MIRA antigen-specificity platform. Breadth was defined as the fraction of unique TCRs that were SARS-CoV-2-associated, and depth was defined as the fraction of total T cells that were SARS-CoV-2-associated. Using the MIRA data, each spike-specific TCR was mapped to the spike region that the TCR reacts to and placed in a CD4 or CD8 class. Log10-transformed breadth and depth values were compared by one-way ANOVA with Sidak's multiple comparisons tests. As stored in TCRdb, this immuneACCESS dataset retains in-frame rearrangements with V and J assigned. A fraction of the clones does not appear; measured against another copy, unresolved V genes explain less than half of the discrepancy, and the remainder lacks a known reason. D and trimming come from the DNA, and the V and J calls and clone size come from that table. Within this sample are about 150,000 clones, with 90% to 95% of them counted one time only. Of the sample, more than 0.9% is held by the ten largest clones.

Remarks on this clone: The target of this receptor is not known. Base-call qualities are not available, and no considerably larger clone is one nucleotide away.

The CDR3 runs 14 amino acids, cysteine and phenylalanine included. Only the CDR3 DNA stays, 42 bases, in frame from base 1. Via the germline V gene (reference sequence), CDR1 is DFQATT and CDR2 SNEGSKA. For this chain, trimming is 3 bases at the V end and 1 base at the J end, and the number of junction bases without a gene match is 2. General conclusions and limits of the study: Participants were mostly white British, with more females than males. The authors suggested clonal diversity may have been underestimated. Because no day 14 peak-response samples were available, repertoires were characterized only after the peak T cell response. CD4 TCRs associated with the vaccine covered the entire spike protein, and the dominant responses were in regions 160-218 and 743-854. After two AZD1222 doses, spike-specific TCR breadth and depth were significantly higher than at day 0 and than in MenACWY recipients. Epitopes outside the regions mutated in the B.1.351 and B.1.1.7 variants were reportedly recognized by nearly half of the unique spike-specific TCRs. In the small 56-69-year group, the increase in depth fell short of significance, most likely because of low power. Conclusions about previously exposed vaccinees are limited, since just five or six AZD1222 recipients were seropositive for SARS-CoV-2 at baseline.

Per the publication, the time point label means: about 28 days (+/-7) after the second vaccine dose. AZD1222 recipients whose second dose came at about 4 weeks and those whose second dose came at about 12 weeks were combined into one group, since spike-specific TCR depth and breadth did not differ between the two schedules. Vaccinee samples came from UK trials COV001 and COV002, including a single-blind randomized controlled phase 2/3 trial of AZD1222 (ChAdOx1 nCoV-19) in healthy adults. For TCRbeta chain sequencing, PBMC samples from trial participants were taken at day 0 and at day 28 after the second dose.

Here the sequenced sample was peripheral blood, taken 28 days after the second AZD1222 dose. Recombination joined TRBV20-1 with TRBJ2-2, and TRBD2 matches 7 of the central bases. The origin of this receptor is an adult who received the AZD1222 COVID-19 vaccine. The nucleotides read TGCAGTGCTAGTCTAGCGGTGAACACCGGGGAGCTGTTTTTT. The translation is CSASLAVNTGELFF.